A selection of T cell receptor beta chains follows, all from one sample in a study of beta chain features in type 1 diabetes. Generated by immunoSEQ multiplex PCR, the TCRdb table keeps only in-frame clones and is missing some. The sample yields 55,000 to 80,000 clones, around 49% seen once. Material for sequencing was central memory CD4+ T cells from blood. These receptor sequences come from a man aged 25 to 45 with type 1 diabetes. The CDR3 runs from the conserved cysteine through the conserved F or W. Fields, in order: J gene, D gene, V gene, clone size, CDR3 protein, CDR3 DNA. D genes are given only for firm matches. Not every row has a clone size; where given, it reads once, few, many or a size class.

TRBJ1-6 | - | TRBV4-2 | - | CASSRDDSPLHF | TGTGCCAGCAGCCGCGATGATTCACCCCTCCACTTT
TRBJ2-5 | - | TRBV29-1 | - | CSVRASLARETQYF | TGCAGCGTGAGAGCGTCGTTGGCCCGAGAGACCCAGTACTTC
TRBJ2-1 | TRBD2 | TRBV7-8 | - | CASSLSGGAFNEQFF | TGTGCCAGCAGCTTAAGCGGGGGGGCCTTCAATGAGCAGTTCTTC
TRBJ2-1 | TRBD2 | TRBV2 | many | CASSEIGGARQSHEQFF | TGTGCCAGCAGTGAAATCGGGGGGGCGCGTCAATCTCATGAGCAGTTCTTC
TRBJ2-6 | TRBD2 | TRBV18 | - | CASSDRLAGAGANVLTF | TGTGCCAGCTCAGATAGACTAGCGGGAGCTGGGGCCAACGTCCTGACTTTC
TRBJ2-7 | - | TRBV6-1 | - | CALRSRGNSYEQYF | TGTGCCCTACGTTCACGCGGAAACTCCTACGAGCAGTACTTC
TRBJ2-3 | - | TRBV5-4 | - | CASSRLEGGPTDTQYF | TGTGCCAGCAGCCGCCTTGAGGGGGGGCCGACAGATACGCAGTATTTT
TRBJ1-5 | - | TRBV6-6 | once | CASSSQGSNQPQHF | TGTGCCAGCAGTTCTCAGGGTAGCAATCAGCCCCAGCATTTT
TRBJ1-2 | TRBD1 | TRBV7-2 | - | CASSQLAGGKDGYTF | TGTGCCAGCAGCCAGCTAGCAGGGGGCAAGGATGGCTACACCTTC
TRBJ2-1 | - | TRBV9 | few | CASSVGQIYNEQFF | TGTGCCAGCAGCGTAGGACAGATATACAATGAGCAGTTCTTC
TRBJ2-7 | - | TRBV28 | few | CASSLSSDREGEQYF | TGTGCCAGCAGTCTTTCTTCGGACAGGGAGGGCGAGCAGTACTTC
TRBJ1-1 | - | TRBV9 | few | CASSVVTGDTEAFF | TGTGCCAGCAGCGTAGTAACAGGCGACACTGAAGCTTTCTTT
TRBJ2-3 | TRBD1 | TRBV5-6 | - | CASSLGTGVRDTQYF | TGTGCCAGCAGCTTAGGGACAGGGGTGAGAGATACGCAGTATTTT
TRBJ2-1 | TRBD1 | TRBV5-1 | - | CASSRGQGGSYNEQFF | TGCGCCAGCAGCCGAGGACAGGGCGGATCCTACAATGAGCAGTTCTTC
TRBJ1-2 | - | TRBV19 | - | CASSPTRGRPSRTF | TGTGCCAGTAGCCCAACCAGGGGACGACCGTCTAGGACCTTC
TRBJ2-2 | - | TRBV5-4 | - | CASSLGGNAGAGTGELFF | TGTGCCAGCAGCTTGGGGGGAAACGCTGGGGCAGGGACCGGGGAGCTGTTTTTT
TRBJ1-5 | TRBD1 | TRBV29-1 | - | CSATTGTGETGAQHF | TGCAGCGCGACTACCGGGACAGGGGAGACGGGGGCCCAGCATTTT
TRBJ1-3 | TRBD1 | TRBV11-3 | - | CASSFSGTGAGNTIYF | TGTGCCAGCAGCTTCTCCGGGACAGGGGCAGGAAACACCATATATTTT
TRBJ1-1 | TRBD1 | TRBV5-4 | few | CASSLGARGF | TGTGCCAGCAGCTTGGGCGCCAGGGGGTTT
TRBJ1-4 | - | TRBV6-1 | - | CASSIRVSDEKLFF | TGTGCCAGCAGTATCAGGGTATCTGATGAAAAACTGTTTTTT
TRBJ1-5 | - | TRBV7-9 | - | CASSLDGGLGNQPQHF | TGTGCCAGCAGCTTAGATGGGGGGTTGGGGAATCAGCCCCAGCATTTT
TRBJ2-1 | TRBD2 | TRBV6-6 | - | CASRLAGGRDNEQFF | TGTGCCAGCAGATTAGCGGGAGGGAGGGACAATGAGCAGTTCTTC
TRBJ1-6 | TRBD1 | TRBV5-6 | once | CASSRDRGENSPLHF | TGTGCCAGCAGCCGCGACAGGGGGGAAAATTCACCCCTCCACTTT
TRBJ1-1 | - | TRBV6-5 | few | CASSTPGGTEAFF | TGTGCCAGCAGTACTCCCGGCGGGACTGAAGCTTTCTTT
TRBJ2-3 | - | TRBV5-1 | - | CASSLAAPTDTQYF | TGCGCCAGCAGCTTGGCCGCGCCAACAGATACGCAGTATTTT
TRBJ2-5 | TRBD1 | TRBV11-2 | - | CASSLQPTGTGQETQYF | TGTGCCAGCAGCTTACAACCCACCGGGACAGGTCAAGAGACCCAGTACTTC
TRBJ2-1 | TRBD1 | TRBV5-4 | few | CASSRTGGENEQFF | TGTGCCAGCAGCCGTACAGGGGGCGAGAATGAGCAGTTCTTC
TRBJ1-3 | TRBD1 | TRBV7-9 | few | CASSRGQGQNTIYF | TGTGCCAGCAGCCGCGGACAGGGTCAGAACACCATATATTTT
TRBJ2-3 | TRBD2 | TRBV5-1 | - | CASTRSGGADTQYF | TGCGCCAGCACCCGATCGGGGGGGGCAGATACGCAGTATTTT
TRBJ2-7 | - | TRBV6-6 | - | CASSSPLANEQYF | TGTGCCAGCAGTTCCCCCCTGGCAAACGAGCAGTACTTC
TRBJ2-5 | - | TRBV10-3 | - | CAIKRQANEETQYF | TGTGCCATCAAACGACAGGCAAACGAAGAGACCCAGTACTTC
TRBJ2-7 | - | TRBV6-5 | - | CASSPDPGPYEQYF | TGTGCCAGCAGTCCGGACCCAGGGCCCTACGAGCAGTACTTC
TRBJ2-2 | - | TRBV7-2 | few | CASSLWGRGRTNTGELFF | TGTGCCAGCAGCTTATGGGGGCGCGGACGGACGAACACCGGGGAGCTGTTTTTT
TRBJ2-6 | TRBD1 | TRBV19 | - | CASTPGQGAAGANVLTF | TGTGCCAGTACTCCGGGACAGGGGGCCGCTGGGGCCAACGTCCTGACTTTC
TRBJ1-6 | - | TRBV7-9 | - | CASSSPSEGNNSPLHF | TGTGCCAGCAGCTCCCCATCGGAGGGTAATAATTCACCCCTCCACTTT
TRBJ1-2 | - | TRBV19 | few | CASRQRDGYTF | TGTGCCAGCCGTCAGAGGGATGGCTACACCTTC
TRBJ1-6 | TRBD1 | TRBV28 | - | CASRVGQLNSPLHF | TGTGCCAGCAGGGTGGGACAGCTCAATTCACCCCTCCACTTT
TRBJ2-3 | TRBD2 | TRBV9 | few | CASSTWRGGADTQYF | TGTGCCAGCAGCACTTGGCGGGGGGGCGCAGATACGCAGTATTTT
TRBJ1-5 | TRBD1 | TRBV27 | few | CASRRYGTGVYSNQPQHF | TGTGCCAGCAGGAGATACGGGACAGGGGTGTATAGCAATCAGCCCCAGCATTTT
TRBJ2-5 | - | TRBV19 | - | CASSAGLGETQYF | TGTGCCAGTAGTGCGGGGCTCGGGGAGACCCAGTACTTC
TRBJ2-1 | - | TRBV6-6 | - | CASSYLAEEQFF | TGTGCCAGCAGTTACTTAGCGGAAGAGCAGTTCTTC
TRBJ2-1 | TRBD1 | TRBV9 | once | CASSLRTGEYNEQFF | TGTGCCAGCAGCCTGCGGACAGGGGAGTACAATGAGCAGTTCTTC
TRBJ2-5 | TRBD2 | TRBV6-5 | - | CASSPGTTKETQYF | TGTGCCAGCAGCCCTGGGACTACAAAAGAGACCCAGTACTTC
TRBJ1-3 | - | TRBV6-1 | few | CASSDRDGNTIYF | TGTGCCAGCAGTGACAGGGATGGAAACACCATATATTTT
TRBJ2-7 | TRBD1 | TRBV5-4 | few | CASSLGGTGTVDEQYF | TGTGCCAGCAGCTTGGGTGGGACAGGAACGGTGGACGAGCAGTACTTC
TRBJ2-7 | TRBD1 | TRBV4-1 | few | CASSQPGTATNSYEQYF | TGCGCCAGCAGCCAACCGGGGACAGCCACAAACTCCTACGAGCAGTACTTC
TRBJ2-5 | - | TRBV5-1 | once | CASSLASGLQETQYF | TGCGCCAGCAGCTTGGCGTCAGGCTTACAAGAGACCCAGTACTTC
TRBJ1-1 | TRBD1 | TRBV5-1 | few | CASSLSGTELNTEAFF | TGCGCCAGCAGCTTGTCGGGGACAGAGTTGAACACTGAAGCTTTCTTT
TRBJ2-5 | - | TRBV19 | - | CASSIETRSVETQYF | TGTGCCAGTAGTATAGAAACACGGAGTGTCGAGACCCAGTACTTC
TRBJ2-7 | - | TRBV30 | few | CAWSRGIHEQYF | TGTGCCTGGTCCAGAGGGATCCACGAGCAGTACTTC
TRBJ1-4 | TRBD1 | TRBV5-4 | - | CASSLAGQAREKLFF | TGTGCCAGCAGCTTGGCTGGACAGGCGCGGGAAAAACTGTTTTTT
TRBJ1-5 | TRBD1 | TRBV27 | few | CASRGQAALGPQHF | TGTGCCAGCCGCGGACAGGCCGCTTTAGGGCCCCAGCATTTT
TRBJ2-1 | TRBD2 | TRBV2 | - | CASRMTSGGIASEQFF | TGTGCCAGCAGGATGACTAGCGGGGGGATTGCCAGTGAGCAGTTCTTC
TRBJ2-2 | - | TRBV29-1 | few | CSVSNTGELFF | TGCAGCGTTTCAAACACCGGGGAGCTGTTTTTT